This T cell receptor (beta chain) derives from a study of cytomegalovirus exposure and HLA in healthy donors. CDR3 length: 14 residues. PCR amplification relied on 60 Vbeta primers (plus 13 Jbeta primers). Method: immunoSEQ multiplex PCR; TCRdb's copy keeps in-frame clones and lacks some. Here the sample spans over 110,000 clones, less than 80% being singletons. The source of this sequence is a woman between 45 and 60 years old in good health and CMV-seropositive. V gene TRBV21-1 combines with J gene TRBJ2-7; the table's D gene call, TRBD2, was not cross checked with the DNA. TRBV21-1 is shown as a pseudogene. Sequenced material: PBMCs. The CDR3: CASRFRGRDYEQYF. In DNA, the CDR3 is TGTGCCAGCAGATTTCGAGGGCGGGACTACGAGCAGTACTTC.